The text below deals with one T cell receptor (beta chain). Its antigen is still unknown. Next came a second PCR, run for roughly 6 to 11 cycles, which used a sample-barcoded 5' primer along with a J-beta primer mix. Each cDNA molecule carried a tag from a template-switch adaptor that contained 12 random nucleotides. Each of the samples gave a minimum of 2.5 million paired-end reads that contained CDR3. MiXCR, run by TCRdb on the 5' RACE reads, gives a single entry per CDR3 protein. In the table there are 1.5 million to 1.9 million distinct CDR3 sequences, 35% to 45% of which are singletons. This sample was taken from a study of blood T cells in healthy people across ages. Study-wide results and limits: A conclusive naive versus antigen-experienced comparison was prevented by the unsorted PBMCs.

Germline V lookup: CDR1 DFQATT, CDR2 SNEGSKA (reference sequence). This CDR3 has 13 amino acids. Trimming pared 6 bases from V and 4 bases from J, leaving 15 bases between. The chain couples TRBV20-1 to TRBJ1-1; D is unclear. This clonotype was obtained from a woman under 30 in good health. Material for sequencing was blood. The CDR3 is CSAKNLPSTEAFF. CDR3 DNA sequence: TGCAGTGCGAAAAACCTCCCTAGCACTGAAGCTTTCTTT.